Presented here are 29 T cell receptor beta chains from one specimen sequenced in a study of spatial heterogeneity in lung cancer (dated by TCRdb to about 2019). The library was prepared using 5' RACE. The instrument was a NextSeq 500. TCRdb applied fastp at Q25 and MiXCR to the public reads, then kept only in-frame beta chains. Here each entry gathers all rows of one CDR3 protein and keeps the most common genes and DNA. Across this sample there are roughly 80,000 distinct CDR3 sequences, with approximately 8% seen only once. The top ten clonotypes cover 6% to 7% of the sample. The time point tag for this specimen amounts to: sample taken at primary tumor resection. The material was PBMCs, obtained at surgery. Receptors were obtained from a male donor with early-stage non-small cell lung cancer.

The DNA for the CDR3 is TGTGCCTGGAGTGTAAGGCAGACCACCGGGGAGCTGTTTTTT. Translation gives CAWSVRQTTGELFF. V is TRBV30 and J is TRBJ2-2; D is ambiguous. Germline CDR1 is GTSNPN and CDR2 is SVGIG (reference sequence). This CDR3 has 14 amino acids. V lost 0 bases and J lost 4, with 9 bases in between.

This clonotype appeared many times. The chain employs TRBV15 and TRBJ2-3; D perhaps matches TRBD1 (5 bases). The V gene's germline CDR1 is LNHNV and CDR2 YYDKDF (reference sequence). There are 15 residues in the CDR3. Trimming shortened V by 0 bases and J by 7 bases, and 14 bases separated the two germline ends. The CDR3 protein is CATSRDDSGVNTQYF. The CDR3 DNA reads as TGTGCCACCAGCAGAGACGACAGTGGGGTTAATACGCAGTATTTT.

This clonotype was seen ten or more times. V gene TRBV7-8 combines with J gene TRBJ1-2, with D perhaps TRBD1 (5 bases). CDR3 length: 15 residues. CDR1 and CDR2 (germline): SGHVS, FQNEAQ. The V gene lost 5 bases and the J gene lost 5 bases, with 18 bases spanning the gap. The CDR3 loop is CASSPERGWRYGYTF. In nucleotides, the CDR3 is TGTGCCAGCAGCCCAGAGCGGGGGTGGAGATATGGCTACACCTTC.

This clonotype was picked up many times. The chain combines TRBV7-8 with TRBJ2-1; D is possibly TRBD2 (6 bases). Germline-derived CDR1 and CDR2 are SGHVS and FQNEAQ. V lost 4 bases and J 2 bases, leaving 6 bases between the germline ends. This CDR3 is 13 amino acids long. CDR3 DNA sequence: TGTGCCAGCAGCTGGGGGGCCTACAATGAGCAGTTCTTC. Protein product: CASSWGAYNEQFF.

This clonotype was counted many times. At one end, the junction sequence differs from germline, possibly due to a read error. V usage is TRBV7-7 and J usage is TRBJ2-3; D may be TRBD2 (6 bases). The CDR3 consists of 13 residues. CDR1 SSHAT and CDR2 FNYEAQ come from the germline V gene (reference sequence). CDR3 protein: CASSPDPGDAQYF. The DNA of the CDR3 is TGTGCTAGCAGCCCGGACCCGGGGGATGCGCAGTATTTT.

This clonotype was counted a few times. The DNA of the CDR3 is TGCAGTGCGAGGACAGCTAGCTCCTACAATGAGCAGTTCTTC. Protein: CSARTASSYNEQFF. V gene TRBV20-1 combines with J gene TRBJ2-1, with TRBD1 as a possible D gene (6 bases). The CDR3 has 14 amino acids. The germline V gene encodes CDR1 DFQATT and CDR2 SNEGSKA (reference sequence). V lost 6 bases, J lost 0 bases, and 12 bases lay in between.

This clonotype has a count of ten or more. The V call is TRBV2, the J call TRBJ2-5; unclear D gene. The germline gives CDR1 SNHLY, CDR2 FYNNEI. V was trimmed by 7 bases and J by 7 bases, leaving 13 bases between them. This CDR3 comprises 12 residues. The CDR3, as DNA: TGTGCCAGCACCCCGAATCCCCGGACCCAGTACTTC. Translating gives CASTPNPRTQYF.

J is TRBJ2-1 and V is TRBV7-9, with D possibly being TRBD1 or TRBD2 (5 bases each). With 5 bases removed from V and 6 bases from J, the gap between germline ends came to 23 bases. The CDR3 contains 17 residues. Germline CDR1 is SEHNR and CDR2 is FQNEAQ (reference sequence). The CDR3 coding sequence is TGTGCCAGCAGCGTATCCGAGGGGCAGGTGGCTCGCAATGAGCAGTTCTTC. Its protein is CASSVSEGQVARNEQFF.

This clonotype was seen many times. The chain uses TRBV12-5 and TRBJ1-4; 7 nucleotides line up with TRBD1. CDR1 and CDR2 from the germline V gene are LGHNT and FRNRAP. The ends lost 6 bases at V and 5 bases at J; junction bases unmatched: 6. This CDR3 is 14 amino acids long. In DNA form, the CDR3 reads TGTGCTAGTGGCAAAGGACAGGCAAATGAAAAACTGTTTTTT. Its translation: CASGKGQANEKLFF.

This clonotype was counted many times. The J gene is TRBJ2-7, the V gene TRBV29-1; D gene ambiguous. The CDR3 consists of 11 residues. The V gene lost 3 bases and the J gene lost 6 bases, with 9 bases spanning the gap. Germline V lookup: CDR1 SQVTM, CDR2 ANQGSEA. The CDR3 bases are TGCAGCGTTGAGGTGGACGGCGAGCAGTACTTC. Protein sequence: CSVEVDGEQYF.

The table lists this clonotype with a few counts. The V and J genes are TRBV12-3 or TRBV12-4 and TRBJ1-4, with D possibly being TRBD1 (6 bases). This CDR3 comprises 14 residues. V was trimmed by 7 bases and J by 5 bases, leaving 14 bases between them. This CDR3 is CASTWGQSNEKLFF. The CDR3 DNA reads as TGTGCCAGCACCTGGGGGCAGTCGAATGAAAAACTGTTTTTT.

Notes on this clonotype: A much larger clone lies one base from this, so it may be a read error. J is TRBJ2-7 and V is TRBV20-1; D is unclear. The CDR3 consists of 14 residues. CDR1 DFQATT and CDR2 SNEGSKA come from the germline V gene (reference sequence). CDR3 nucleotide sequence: TGCAGTGCTAGAAGTCTCAGAAGCTCCTGCGAGCAGTACTTC. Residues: CSARSLRSSCEQYF.

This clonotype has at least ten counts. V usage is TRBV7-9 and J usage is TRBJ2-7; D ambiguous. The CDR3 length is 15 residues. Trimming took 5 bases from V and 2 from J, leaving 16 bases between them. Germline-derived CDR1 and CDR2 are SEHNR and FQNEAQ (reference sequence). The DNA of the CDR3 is TGTGCCAGCAGCCCCCGTCAGGCTCCCACCTACGAGCAGTACTTC. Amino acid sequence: CASSPRQAPTYEQYF.

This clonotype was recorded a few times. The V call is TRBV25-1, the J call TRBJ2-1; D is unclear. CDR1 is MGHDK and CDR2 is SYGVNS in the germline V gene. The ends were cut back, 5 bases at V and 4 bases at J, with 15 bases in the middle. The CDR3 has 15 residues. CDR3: CASSPPEALYNEQFF. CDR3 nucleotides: TGTGCCAGCAGTCCCCCCGAAGCGTTGTACAATGAGCAGTTCTTC.

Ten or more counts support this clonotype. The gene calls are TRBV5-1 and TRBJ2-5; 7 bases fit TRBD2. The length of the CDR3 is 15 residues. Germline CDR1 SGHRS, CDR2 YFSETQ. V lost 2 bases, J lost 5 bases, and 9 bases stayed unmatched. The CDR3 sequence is CASSFNAGAGETQYF. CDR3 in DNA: TGCGCCAGCAGCTTTAACGCGGGAGCAGGGGAGACCCAGTACTTC.

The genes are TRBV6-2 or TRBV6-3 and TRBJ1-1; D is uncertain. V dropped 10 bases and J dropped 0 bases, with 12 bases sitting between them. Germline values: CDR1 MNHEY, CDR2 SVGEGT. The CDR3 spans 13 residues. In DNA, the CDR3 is TGTGCCATCTCGGACCCCATGAACACTGAAGCTTTCTTT. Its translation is CAISDPMNTEAFF.

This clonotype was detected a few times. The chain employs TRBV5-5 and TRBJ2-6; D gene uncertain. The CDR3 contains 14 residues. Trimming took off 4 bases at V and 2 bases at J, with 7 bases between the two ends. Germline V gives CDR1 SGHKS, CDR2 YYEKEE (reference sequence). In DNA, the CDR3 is TGTGCCAGCAGCCCGATCGCTGGGGCCAACGTCCTGACTTTC. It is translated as CASSPIAGANVLTF.

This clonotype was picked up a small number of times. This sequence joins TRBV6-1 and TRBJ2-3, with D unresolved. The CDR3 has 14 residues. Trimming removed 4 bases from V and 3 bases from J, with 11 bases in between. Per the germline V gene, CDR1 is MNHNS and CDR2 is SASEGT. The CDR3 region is CASSGVRITDTQYF. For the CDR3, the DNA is TGTGCCAGCAGTGGAGTCCGTATAACAGATACGCAGTATTTT.

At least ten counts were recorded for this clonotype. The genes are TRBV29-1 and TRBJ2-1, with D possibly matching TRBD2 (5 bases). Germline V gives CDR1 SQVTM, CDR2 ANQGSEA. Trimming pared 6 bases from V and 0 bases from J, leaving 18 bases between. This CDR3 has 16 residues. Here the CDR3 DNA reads TGCAGCGTCACTAGAGCGGCAGAGAGCTCCTACAATGAGCAGTTCTTC. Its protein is CSVTRAAESSYNEQFF.

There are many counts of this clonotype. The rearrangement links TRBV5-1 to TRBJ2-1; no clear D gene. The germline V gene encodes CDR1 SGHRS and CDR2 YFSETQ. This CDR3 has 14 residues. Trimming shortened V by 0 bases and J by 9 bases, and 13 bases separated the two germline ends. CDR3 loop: CASSLAPGTGEQFF. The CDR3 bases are TGCGCCAGCAGCTTGGCCCCGGGTACGGGTGAGCAGTTCTTC.

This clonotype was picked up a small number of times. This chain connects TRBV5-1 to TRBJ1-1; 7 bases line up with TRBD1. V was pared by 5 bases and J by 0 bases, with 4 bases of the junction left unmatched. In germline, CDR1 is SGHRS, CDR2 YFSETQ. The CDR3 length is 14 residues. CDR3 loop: CASRGDSLNTEAFF. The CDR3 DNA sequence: TGCGCCAGCAGGGGGGACAGTCTGAACACTGAAGCTTTCTTT.

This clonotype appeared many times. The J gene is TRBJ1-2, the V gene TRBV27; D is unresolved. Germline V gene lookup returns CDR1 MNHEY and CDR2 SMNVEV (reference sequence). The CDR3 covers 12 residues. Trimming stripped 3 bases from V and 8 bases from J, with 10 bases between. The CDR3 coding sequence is TGTGCCAGCAGTTTCCCAGGAGGCGGCTACACCTTC. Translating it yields CASSFPGGGYTF.

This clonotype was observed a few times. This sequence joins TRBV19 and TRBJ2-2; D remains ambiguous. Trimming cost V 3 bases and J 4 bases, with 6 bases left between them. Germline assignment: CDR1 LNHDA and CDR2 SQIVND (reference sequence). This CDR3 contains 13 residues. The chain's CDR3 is CASSILTTGELFF. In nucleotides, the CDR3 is TGTGCCAGTAGTATTCTAACCACCGGGGAGCTGTTTTTT.

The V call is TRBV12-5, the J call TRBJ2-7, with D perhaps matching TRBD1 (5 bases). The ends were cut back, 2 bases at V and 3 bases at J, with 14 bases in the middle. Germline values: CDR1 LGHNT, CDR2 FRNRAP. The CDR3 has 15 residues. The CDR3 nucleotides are TGTGCTAGTGGTTTGCGAACAGGCTCGGACTACGAGCAGTACTTC. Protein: CASGLRTGSDYEQYF.

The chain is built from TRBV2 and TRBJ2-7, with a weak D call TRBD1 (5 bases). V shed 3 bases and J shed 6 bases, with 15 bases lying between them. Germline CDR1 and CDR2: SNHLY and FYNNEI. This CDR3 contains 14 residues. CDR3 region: CASSEFRQGSEQYF. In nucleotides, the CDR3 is TGTGCCAGCAGTGAGTTCCGGCAGGGAAGCGAGCAGTACTTC.

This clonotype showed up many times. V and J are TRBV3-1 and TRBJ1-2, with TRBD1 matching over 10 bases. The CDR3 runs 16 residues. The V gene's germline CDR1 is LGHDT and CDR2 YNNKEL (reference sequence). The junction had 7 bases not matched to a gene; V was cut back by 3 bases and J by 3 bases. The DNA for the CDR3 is TGTGCCAGCAGCCACTCCGAGGGGACAGGGGACTATGGCTACACCTTC. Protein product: CASSHSEGTGDYGYTF.

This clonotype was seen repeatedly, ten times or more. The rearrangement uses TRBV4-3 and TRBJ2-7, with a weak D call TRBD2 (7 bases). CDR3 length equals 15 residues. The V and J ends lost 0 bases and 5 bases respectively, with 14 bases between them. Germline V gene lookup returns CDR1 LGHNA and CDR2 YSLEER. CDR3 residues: CASSQDWGGWDEQYF. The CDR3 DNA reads TGCGCCAGCAGCCAAGATTGGGGGGGCTGGGACGAGCAGTACTTC.

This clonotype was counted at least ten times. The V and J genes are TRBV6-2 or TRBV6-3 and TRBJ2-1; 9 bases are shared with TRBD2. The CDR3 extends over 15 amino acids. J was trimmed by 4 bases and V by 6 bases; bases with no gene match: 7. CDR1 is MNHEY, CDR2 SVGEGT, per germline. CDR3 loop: CASRGATSGYNEQFF. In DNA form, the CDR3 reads TGTGCCAGCAGGGGAGCGACTAGCGGATACAATGAGCAGTTCTTC.

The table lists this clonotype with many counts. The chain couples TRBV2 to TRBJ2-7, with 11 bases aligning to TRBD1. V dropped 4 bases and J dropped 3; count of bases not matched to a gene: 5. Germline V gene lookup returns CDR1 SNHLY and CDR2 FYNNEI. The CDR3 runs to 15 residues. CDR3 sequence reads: CASSAGTGGLYEQYF. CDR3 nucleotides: TGTGCCAGCAGTGCCGGGACAGGGGGGCTCTACGAGCAGTACTTC.